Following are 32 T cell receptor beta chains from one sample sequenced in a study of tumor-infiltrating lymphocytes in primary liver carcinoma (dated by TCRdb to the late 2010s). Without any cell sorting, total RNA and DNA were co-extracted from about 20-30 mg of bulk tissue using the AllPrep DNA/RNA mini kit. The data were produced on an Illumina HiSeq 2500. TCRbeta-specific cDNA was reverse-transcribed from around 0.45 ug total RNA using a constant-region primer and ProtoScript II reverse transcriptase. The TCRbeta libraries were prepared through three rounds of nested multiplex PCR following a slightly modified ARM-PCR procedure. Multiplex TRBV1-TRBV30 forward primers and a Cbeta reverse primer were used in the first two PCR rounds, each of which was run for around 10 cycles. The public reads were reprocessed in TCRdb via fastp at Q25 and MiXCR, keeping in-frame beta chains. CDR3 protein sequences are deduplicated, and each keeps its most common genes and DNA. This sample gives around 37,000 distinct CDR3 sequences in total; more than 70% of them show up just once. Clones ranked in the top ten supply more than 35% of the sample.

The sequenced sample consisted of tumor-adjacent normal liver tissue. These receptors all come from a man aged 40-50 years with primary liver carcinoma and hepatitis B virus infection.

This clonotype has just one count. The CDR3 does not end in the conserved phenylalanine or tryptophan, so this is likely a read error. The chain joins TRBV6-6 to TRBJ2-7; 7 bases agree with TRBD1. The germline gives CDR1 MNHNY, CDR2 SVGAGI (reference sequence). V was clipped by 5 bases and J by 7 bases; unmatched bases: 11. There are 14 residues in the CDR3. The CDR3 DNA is TGTGCCAGCAGTACGACAGGGTTGATGGGGGAGCAGTACTCC. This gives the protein CASSTTGLMGEQYS.

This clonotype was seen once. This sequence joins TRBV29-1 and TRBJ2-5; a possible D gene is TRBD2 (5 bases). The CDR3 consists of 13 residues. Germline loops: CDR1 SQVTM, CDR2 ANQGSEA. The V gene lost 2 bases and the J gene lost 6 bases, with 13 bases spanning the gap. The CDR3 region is CSVEPTGWQTQYF. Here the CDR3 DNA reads TGCAGCGTTGAACCAACGGGGTGGCAGACCCAGTACTTC.

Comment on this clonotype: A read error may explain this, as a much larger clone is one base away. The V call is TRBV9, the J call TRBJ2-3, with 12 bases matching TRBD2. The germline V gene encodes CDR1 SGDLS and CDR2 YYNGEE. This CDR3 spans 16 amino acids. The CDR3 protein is CVSSVLAGGYTDTQYF. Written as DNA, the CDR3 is TGTGTCAGCAGCGTACTAGCGGGAGGTTATACAGATACGCAGTATTTT.

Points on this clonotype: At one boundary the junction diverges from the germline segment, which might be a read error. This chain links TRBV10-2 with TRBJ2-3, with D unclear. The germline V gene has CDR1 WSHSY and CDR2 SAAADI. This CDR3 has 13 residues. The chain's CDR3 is CARSDGITNPQYF. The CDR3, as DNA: TGCGCCAGGAGTGATGGGATCACTAATCCGCAGTATTTT.

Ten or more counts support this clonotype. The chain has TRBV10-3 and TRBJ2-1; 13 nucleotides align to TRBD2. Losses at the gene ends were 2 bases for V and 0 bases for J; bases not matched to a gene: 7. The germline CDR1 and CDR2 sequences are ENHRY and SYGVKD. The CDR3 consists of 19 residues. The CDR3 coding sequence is TGTGCCATCAGTGAGCCGGGACTAGCGGGATTCAGCTCCTACAATGAGCAGTTCTTC. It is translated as CAISEPGLAGFSSYNEQFF.

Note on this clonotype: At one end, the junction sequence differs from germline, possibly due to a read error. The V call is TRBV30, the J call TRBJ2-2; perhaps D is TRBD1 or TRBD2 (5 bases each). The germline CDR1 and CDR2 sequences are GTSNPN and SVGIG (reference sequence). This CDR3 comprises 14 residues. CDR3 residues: CVWRGQEDTWEPFF. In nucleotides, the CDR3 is TGTGTCTGGAGAGGTCAGGAGGACACCTGGGAGCCGTTTTTT. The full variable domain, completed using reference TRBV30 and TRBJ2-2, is SQTIHQWPATLVQPVGSPLSLECTVEGTSNPNLYWYRQAAGRGLQLLFYSVGIGQISSEVPQNLSASRPQDRQFILSSKKLLLSDSGFYLCVWRGQEDTWEPFFGEGSRLTVL.

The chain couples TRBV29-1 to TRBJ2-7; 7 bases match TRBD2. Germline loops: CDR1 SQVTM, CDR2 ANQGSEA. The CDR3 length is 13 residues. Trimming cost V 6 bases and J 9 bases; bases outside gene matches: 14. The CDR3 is CSVTRTGRGGQYF. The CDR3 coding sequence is TGCAGCGTAACCAGGACGGGGAGGGGAGGGCAGTACTTC.

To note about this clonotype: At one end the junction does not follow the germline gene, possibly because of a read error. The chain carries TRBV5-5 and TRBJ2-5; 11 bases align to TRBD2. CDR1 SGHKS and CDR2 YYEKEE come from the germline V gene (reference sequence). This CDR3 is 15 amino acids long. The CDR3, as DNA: TGTGCCAGCAGTTTGATACTAGCGGGGGAAGAGACCCATTACTTC. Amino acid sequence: CASSLILAGEETHYF.

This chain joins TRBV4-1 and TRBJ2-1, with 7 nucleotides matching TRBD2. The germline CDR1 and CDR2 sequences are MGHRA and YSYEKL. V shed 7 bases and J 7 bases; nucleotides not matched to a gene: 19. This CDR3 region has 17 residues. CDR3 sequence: CASNQFNLSGGGNEQFF. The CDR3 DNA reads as TGCGCCAGCAACCAGTTTAACCTATCGGGAGGAGGGAATGAGCAGTTCTTC.

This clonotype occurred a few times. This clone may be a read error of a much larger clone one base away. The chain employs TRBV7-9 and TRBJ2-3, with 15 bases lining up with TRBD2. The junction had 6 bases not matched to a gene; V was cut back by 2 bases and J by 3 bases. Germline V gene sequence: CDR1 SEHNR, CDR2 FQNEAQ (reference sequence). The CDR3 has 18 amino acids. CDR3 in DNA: TGTGCCAGCAGCTTAATCGCAGGGACTAGCGGGAGGACAGATACGCAGTATTTT. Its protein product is CASSLIAGTSGRTDTQYF.

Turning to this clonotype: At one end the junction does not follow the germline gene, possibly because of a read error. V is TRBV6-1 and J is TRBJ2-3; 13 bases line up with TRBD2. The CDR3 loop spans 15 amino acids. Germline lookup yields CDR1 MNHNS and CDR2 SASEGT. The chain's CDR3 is CASIGLAGAADRQYF. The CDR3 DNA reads TGTGCCAGCATAGGACTAGCGGGAGCAGCAGATAGGCAGTATTTT.

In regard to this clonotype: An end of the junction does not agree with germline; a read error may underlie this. The DNA for the CDR3 is TGTGCCAGCAGGGGGAAGCGATCCTACGAGCATCAGTTC. Translated, it gives CASRGKRSYEHQF. The V call is TRBV11-1, the J call TRBJ2-7, with D uncertain. The CDR3 is made up of 13 amino acids. Germline lookup yields CDR1 SGHAT and CDR2 FQDESV (reference sequence).

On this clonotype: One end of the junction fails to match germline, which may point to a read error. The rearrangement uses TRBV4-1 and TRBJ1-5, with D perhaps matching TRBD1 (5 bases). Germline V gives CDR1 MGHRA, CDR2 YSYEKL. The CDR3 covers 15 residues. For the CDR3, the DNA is TGCGCCAGCATTCCCTTAGAGGGGAGCAATCACCCCCAGCATTTT. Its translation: CASIPLEGSNHPQHF.

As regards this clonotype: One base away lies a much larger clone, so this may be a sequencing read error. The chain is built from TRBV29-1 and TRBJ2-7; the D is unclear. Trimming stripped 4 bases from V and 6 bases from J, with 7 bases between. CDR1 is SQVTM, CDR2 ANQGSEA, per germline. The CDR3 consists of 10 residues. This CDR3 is CSVGASEQYV. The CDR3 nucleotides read TGCAGCGTTGGGGCGAGCGAGCAGTACGTC.

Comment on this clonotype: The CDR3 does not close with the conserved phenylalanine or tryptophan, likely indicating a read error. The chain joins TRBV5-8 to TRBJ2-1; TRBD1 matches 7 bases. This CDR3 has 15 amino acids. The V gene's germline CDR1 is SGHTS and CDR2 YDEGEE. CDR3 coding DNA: TGTGTCAGCAGTAAGACAGGGTCTCCCCGCAATGAGCAGTTCCTC. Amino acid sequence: CVSSKTGSPRNEQFL.

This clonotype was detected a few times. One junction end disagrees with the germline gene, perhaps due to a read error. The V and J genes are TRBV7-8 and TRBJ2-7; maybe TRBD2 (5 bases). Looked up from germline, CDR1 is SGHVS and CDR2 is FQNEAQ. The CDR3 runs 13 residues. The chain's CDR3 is CVSSIDYSYEQYF. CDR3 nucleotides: TGTGTCAGCAGCATCGACTACTCCTACGAGCAGTATTTC.

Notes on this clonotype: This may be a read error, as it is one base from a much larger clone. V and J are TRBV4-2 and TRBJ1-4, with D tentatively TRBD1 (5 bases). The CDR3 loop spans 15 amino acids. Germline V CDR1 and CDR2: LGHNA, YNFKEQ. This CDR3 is CASSPVGGLYEKPFF. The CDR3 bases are TGTGCCAGCAGCCCCGTGGGGGGGTTGTACGAAAAACCGTTTTTT.

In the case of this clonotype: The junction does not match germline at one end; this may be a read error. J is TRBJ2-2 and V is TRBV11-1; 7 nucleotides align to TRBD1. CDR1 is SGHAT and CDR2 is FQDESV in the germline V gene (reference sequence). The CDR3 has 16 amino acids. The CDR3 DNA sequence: TGTGCCAGCAGCTTACGGTCGGGACAGAACACTGAGAAGCTATTTTTT. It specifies CASSLRSGQNTEKLFF.

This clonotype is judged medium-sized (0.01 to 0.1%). CDR3 nucleotides: TGTGCCAGCAGCAGGTCAAGCGGTGAGCAGTTCTTC. Translating gives CASSRSSGEQFF. The chain has TRBV11-2 and TRBJ2-1; tentatively, D is TRBD2 (5 bases). Germline-derived CDR1 and CDR2 are SGHAT and FQNNGV. This CDR3 has 12 amino acids. Trimming cost V 5 bases and J 9 bases, with 11 bases left between them. The whole variable domain, remainder taken from reference TRBV11-2 and TRBJ2-1, is EAGVAQSPRYKIIEKRQSVAFWCNPISGHATLYWYQQILGQGPKLLIQFQNNGVVDDSQLPKDRFSAERLKGVDSTLKIQPAKLEDSAVYLCASSRSSGEQFFGPGTRLTVL.

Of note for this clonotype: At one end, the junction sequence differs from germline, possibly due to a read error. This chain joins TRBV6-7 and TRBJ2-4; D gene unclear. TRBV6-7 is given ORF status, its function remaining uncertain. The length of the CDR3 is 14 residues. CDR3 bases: TGCGCCAGCAGTTACTCCGGGTATCGGTACATTCAGTACTTC. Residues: CASSYSGYRYIQYF.

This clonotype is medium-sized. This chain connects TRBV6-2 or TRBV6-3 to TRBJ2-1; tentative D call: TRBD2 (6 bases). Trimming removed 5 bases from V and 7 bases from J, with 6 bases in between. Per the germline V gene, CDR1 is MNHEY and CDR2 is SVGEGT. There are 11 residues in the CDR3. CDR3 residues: CASSSGNEQFF. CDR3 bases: TGTGCCAGCAGTAGCGGGAATGAGCAGTTCTTC.

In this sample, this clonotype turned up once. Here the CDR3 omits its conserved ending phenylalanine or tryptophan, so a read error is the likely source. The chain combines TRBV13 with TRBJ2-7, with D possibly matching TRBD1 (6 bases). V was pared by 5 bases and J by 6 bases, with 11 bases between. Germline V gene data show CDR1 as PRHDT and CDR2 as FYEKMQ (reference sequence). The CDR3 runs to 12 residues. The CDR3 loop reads CASSPRGGEQYS. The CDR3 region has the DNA TGTGCCAGCAGCCCCCGAGGGGGCGAGCAGTACTCA.

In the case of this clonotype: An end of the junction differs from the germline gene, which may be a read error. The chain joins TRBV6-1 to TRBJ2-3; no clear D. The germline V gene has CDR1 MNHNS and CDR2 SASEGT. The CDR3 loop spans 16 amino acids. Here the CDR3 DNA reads TGTGCCAGTAGTGATGTTTTGCGGAGTCGGCGGGATACGCAGTATTTT. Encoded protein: CASSDVLRSRRDTQYF.

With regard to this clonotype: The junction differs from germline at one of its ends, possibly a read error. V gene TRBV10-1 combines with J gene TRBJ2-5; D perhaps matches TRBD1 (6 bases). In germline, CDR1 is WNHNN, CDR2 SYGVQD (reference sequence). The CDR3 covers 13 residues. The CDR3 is CASSSGAQETQYF. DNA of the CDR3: TGCGCCAGCAGTTCAGGGGCGCAAGAGACACAGTACTTC.

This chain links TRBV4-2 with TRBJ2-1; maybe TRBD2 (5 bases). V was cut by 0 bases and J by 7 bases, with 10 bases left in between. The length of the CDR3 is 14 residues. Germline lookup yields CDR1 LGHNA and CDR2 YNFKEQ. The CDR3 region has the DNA TGTGCCAGCAGCCAAGAACTAGAAACGAATGAGCAGTTCTTC. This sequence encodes CASSQELETNEQFF.

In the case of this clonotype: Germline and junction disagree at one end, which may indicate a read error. In DNA form, the CDR3 reads TGCGCCAGCAGCTCTTTGACTAGCGGGCCGGGCTACGAACAGTACTTC. It translates to CASSSLTSGPGYEQYF. V gene TRBV5-1 combines with J gene TRBJ2-7, with 10 bases fitting TRBD2. Germline V gene lookup returns CDR1 SGHRS and CDR2 YFSETQ. The CDR3 extends over 16 amino acids.

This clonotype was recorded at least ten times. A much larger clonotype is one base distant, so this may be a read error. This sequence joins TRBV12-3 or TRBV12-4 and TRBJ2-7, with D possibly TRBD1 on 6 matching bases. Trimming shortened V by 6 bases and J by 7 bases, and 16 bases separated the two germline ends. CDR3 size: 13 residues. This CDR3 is CASSPQGSREQYF. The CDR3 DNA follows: TGTGCCAGCAGCCCACAGGGATCCAGGGAGCAGTACTTC.

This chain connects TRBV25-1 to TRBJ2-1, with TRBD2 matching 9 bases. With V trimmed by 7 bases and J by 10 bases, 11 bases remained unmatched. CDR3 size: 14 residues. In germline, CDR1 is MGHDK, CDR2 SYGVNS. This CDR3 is CASKEVREGLEQFF. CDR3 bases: TGTGCCAGCAAAGAGGTGCGGGAGGGCCTGGAGCAGTTCTTC.

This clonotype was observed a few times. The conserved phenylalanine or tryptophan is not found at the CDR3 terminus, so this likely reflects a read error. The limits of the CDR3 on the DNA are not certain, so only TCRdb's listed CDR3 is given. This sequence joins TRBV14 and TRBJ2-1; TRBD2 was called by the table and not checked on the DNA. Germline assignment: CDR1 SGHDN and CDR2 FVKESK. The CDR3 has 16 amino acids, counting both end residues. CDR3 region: CASSAVAGWVNNEQFL.

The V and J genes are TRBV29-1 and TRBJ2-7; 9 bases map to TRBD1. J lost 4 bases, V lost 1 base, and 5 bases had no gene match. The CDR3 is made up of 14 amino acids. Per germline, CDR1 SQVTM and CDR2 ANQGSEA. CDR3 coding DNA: TGCAGCGTTGAAGGACAGGGGGAACCATACGAGCAGTACTTC. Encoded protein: CSVEGQGEPYEQYF.

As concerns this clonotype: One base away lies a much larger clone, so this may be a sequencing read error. The CDR3 bases are TGCGTCAGCAGCTTCCCCGGGCGGAACCAAGAGACCCAGTACTTC. Protein sequence: CVSSFPGRNQETQYF. The chain combines TRBV5-1 with TRBJ2-5; D call uncertain. Germline V gene sequence: CDR1 SGHRS, CDR2 YFSETQ. This CDR3 comprises 15 residues.

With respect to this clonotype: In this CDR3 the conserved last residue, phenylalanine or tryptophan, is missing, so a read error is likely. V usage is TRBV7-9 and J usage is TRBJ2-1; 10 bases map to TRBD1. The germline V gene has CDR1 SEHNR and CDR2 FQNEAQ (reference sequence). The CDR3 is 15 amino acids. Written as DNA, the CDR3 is TGTACCAGCAGCCCACGGGACAGGGGTTACAGTGAGCAGTTCTAC. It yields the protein CTSSPRDRGYSEQFY.